The 11 T cell receptor beta chains reported below all come from one sample, sequenced in a study of T cells in tuberculosis. The protocol was immunoSEQ multiplex PCR, while the TCRdb copy is restricted to in-frame clones and leaves out a portion. The repertoire holds some 20,000 clones, with over 75% as singletons. The specimen was PBMCs. The origin of the receptors is a donor aged 10-30 years with latent tuberculosis or without tuberculosis infection.

The chain combines TRBV12-5 with TRBJ2-5, with a weak D call TRBD1 (5 bases). The CDR3 contains 14 residues. Trimming cost V 2 bases and J 5 bases, with 12 bases left between them. CDR1 is LGHNT, CDR2 FRNRAP, per germline. For the CDR3, the DNA is TGTGCTAGTGGTTTGAACCAGGGAAGGGAGACCCAGTACTTC. Translation: CASGLNQGRETQYF.

J is TRBJ2-3 and V is TRBV4-2; tentatively, D is TRBD2 (6 bases). Trimming cost V 4 bases and J 1 base, with 15 bases left between them. The germline gives CDR1 LGHNA, CDR2 YNFKEQ. CDR3 size: 16 residues. The CDR3 sequence is CASSPPGTSRTDTQYF. DNA for the CDR3: TGTGCCAGCAGCCCCCCAGGGACTTCTCGCACAGATACGCAGTATTTT.

The CDR3: CASSLSGGTQETQYF. The CDR3 region has the DNA TGCGCCAGCAGCCTGAGCGGGGGGACGCAAGAGACCCAGTACTTC. The chain couples TRBV5-1 to TRBJ2-5; TRBD2 matches 9 bases. Germline CDR1 and CDR2: SGHRS and YFSETQ. This CDR3 region has 15 residues. Trimming took 4 bases from V and 2 from J; bases not matched to a gene: 6. Together with reference TRBV5-1 and TRBJ2-5, the CDR3 gives the full variable domain: KAGVTQTPRYLIKTRGQQVTLSCSPISGHRSVSWYQQTPGQGLQFLFEYFSETQRNKGNFPGRFSGRQFSNSRSEMNVSTLELGDSALYLCASSLSGGTQETQYFGPGTRLLVL.

This chain uses TRBV11-2 with TRBJ2-3, with a possible D match to TRBD1 (6 bases). Germline V lookup: CDR1 SGHAT, CDR2 FQNNGV. CDR3 length equals 14 residues. Trimming pared 5 bases from V and 5 bases from J, leaving 14 bases between. CDR3 DNA: TGTGCCAGCAGCGTAGGGGACACCTTAGATACGCAGTATTTT. Its protein is CASSVGDTLDTQYF. The full variable domain, its missing parts supplied by reference TRBV11-2 and TRBJ2-3, is EAGVAQSPRYKIIEKRQSVAFWCNPISGHATLYWYQQILGQGPKLLIQFQNNGVVDDSQLPKDRFSAERLKGVDSTLKIQPAKLEDSAVYLCASSVGDTLDTQYFGPGTRLTVL.

The chain is built from TRBV6-1 and TRBJ2-2; D not resolved. Germline V lookup: CDR1 MNHNS, CDR2 SASEGT. V lost 0 bases, J lost 2 bases, and 10 bases lay in between. This CDR3 contains 16 residues. CDR3 nucleotide sequence: TGTGCCAGCAGTGAAGCGGGCTTCGGAAACACCGGGGAGCTGTTTTTT. Its protein is CASSEAGFGNTGELFF.

This chain uses TRBV4-1 with TRBJ1-5; no definite D call. This CDR3 is built from 16 residues. With 1 base removed from V and 6 bases from J, the gap between germline ends came to 16 bases. Germline V gene lookup returns CDR1 MGHRA and CDR2 YSYEKL. For the CDR3, the DNA is TGCGCCAGCAGCCAAGTAGGAGGGAGGGAGGGTCAGCCCCAGCATTTT. Amino acids: CASSQVGGREGQPQHF.

The chain uses TRBV19 and TRBJ2-2; 7 bases agree with TRBD1. The CDR3 is 15 amino acids. Losses at the gene ends were 4 bases for V and 1 base for J; bases not matched to a gene: 3. Per the germline V gene, CDR1 is LNHDA and CDR2 is SQIVND (reference sequence). CDR3 nucleotide sequence: TGTGCCAGTAGTAAGGGGACAGTGAACACCGGGGAGCTGTTTTTT. Translation: CASSKGTVNTGELFF.

The chain recombines TRBV10-3 with TRBJ1-5; a possible D gene is TRBD1 (5 bases). Between the trimmed V and J ends, which lost 2 bases and 3 bases, there was a span of 11 bases. The CDR3 contains 15 residues. Germline assignment: CDR1 ENHRY and CDR2 SYGVKD. The CDR3 loop is CAISENDRINQPQHF. DNA of the CDR3: TGTGCCATCAGTGAGAACGACAGAATCAATCAGCCCCAGCATTTT.

The rearrangement links TRBV30 to TRBJ1-2, with D tentatively TRBD1 (5 bases). The CDR3 length is 13 residues. The V and J ends lost 5 bases and 8 bases respectively, with 18 bases between them. Germline V CDR1 and CDR2: GTSNPN, SVGIG (reference sequence). The DNA of the CDR3 is TGTGCCTGGCAGGGTGGAGGGGTTGGCGGCTACACCTTC. Translated, it gives CAWQGGGVGGYTF.

The J gene is TRBJ2-7, the V gene TRBV4-2; 7 nucleotides align to TRBD1. Unmatched junction bases numbered 8, after V lost 0 bases and J lost 3 bases. The CDR3 is made up of 16 amino acids. Germline assignment: CDR1 LGHNA and CDR2 YNFKEQ. The CDR3 DNA reads as TGTGCCAGCAGCCAAGATGGTCGACAGGGTTTCTACGAGCAGTACTTC. Translation gives CASSQDGRQGFYEQYF.

This clone was detected a few times. This chain connects TRBV27 to TRBJ2-6; D is ambiguous. The V end was cut by 6 bases, the J end by 5 bases, with 11 bases between. From germline, CDR1 is MNHEY and CDR2 SMNVEV (reference sequence). This CDR3 is 14 amino acids long. The chain's CDR3 is CASRGRERANVLTF. In nucleotides, the CDR3 is TGTGCCAGCAGGGGCCGAGAAAGGGCCAACGTCCTGACTTTC.